These 3 T cell receptor beta chains originate from one sample sequenced in a study of blood T cells in healthy people across ages. The second PCR ran roughly 7 to 11 cycles with a sample-barcoded 5' primer and J-beta primers. TCRdb independently ran MiXCR on the 5' RACE reads; one entry per CDR3 protein. The sample carries hundreds of thousands of distinct CDR3 sequences, more than 45% recorded once. Sequenced: blood. The receptors were sampled from a man older than 75 in good health.

This rearrangement joins TRBV5-1 to TRBJ2-5, with D possibly TRBD2 on 6 matching bases. Between the trimmed V and J ends, which lost 4 bases and 5 bases, there was a span of 12 bases. The CDR3 covers 13 residues. The germline V gene encodes CDR1 SGHRS and CDR2 YFSETQ. The CDR3 DNA reads as TGCGCCAGCAGCGGGGGAGGAGCGGAGACCCAGTACTTC. Encoded protein: CASSGGGAETQYF. Full variable domain (remainder filled in from reference TRBV5-1 and TRBJ2-5): KAGVTQTPRYLIKTRGQQVTLSCSPISGHRSVSWYQQTPGQGLQFLFEYFSETQRNKGNFPGRFSGRQFSNSRSEMNVSTLELGDSALYLCASSGGGAETQYFGPGTRLLVL.

The chain couples TRBV6-5 to TRBJ1-6; maybe TRBD1 (5 bases). The length of the CDR3 is 15 residues. Germline assignment: CDR1 MNHEY and CDR2 SVGAGI. The V and J ends lost 0 bases and 9 bases respectively, with 12 bases between them. CDR3: CASSYSGARGSPLHF. DNA for the CDR3: TGTGCCAGCAGTTACTCAGGGGCCCGTGGTTCACCCCTCCACTTT.

This clonotype turned up a few times. The chain joins TRBV7-9 to TRBJ1-5, with D hard to call. The germline gives CDR1 SEHNR, CDR2 FQNEAQ (reference sequence). This CDR3 has 12 residues. Trimming removed 4 bases at V and 3 bases at J, with 4 bases between. The CDR3 DNA reads TGTGCCAGCAGCTCAAACAATCAGCCCCAGCATTTT. Residues: CASSSNNQPQHF.